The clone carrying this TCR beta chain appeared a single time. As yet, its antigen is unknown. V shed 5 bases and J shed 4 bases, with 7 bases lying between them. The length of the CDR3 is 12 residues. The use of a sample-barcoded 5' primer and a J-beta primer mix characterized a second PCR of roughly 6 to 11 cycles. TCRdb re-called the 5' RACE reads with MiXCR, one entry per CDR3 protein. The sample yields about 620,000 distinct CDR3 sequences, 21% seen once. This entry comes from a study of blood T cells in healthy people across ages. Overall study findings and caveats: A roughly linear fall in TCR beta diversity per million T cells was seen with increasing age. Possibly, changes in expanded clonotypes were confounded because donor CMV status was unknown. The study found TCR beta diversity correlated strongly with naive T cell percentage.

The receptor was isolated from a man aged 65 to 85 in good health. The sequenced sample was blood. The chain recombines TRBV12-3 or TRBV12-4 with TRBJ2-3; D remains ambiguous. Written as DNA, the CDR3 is TGTGCCAGCAGTGTATGGGCAGATACGCAGTATTTT. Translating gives CASSVWADTQYF.